Listed below are T cell receptor beta chains from one sample, sequenced in a study of T cell repertoires in aging, cancer and after chemotherapy. TCRdb redid the calling of the multiplex PCR reads with MiXCR, one entry per CDR3 protein. The sample gives 5,000 to 6,000 distinct CDR3 sequences, roughly 25% of which show up once; 6.5% to 9% is in the top ten. Sample: blood. The receptors were sampled from a human donor in good health. Both conserved end residues are part of each CDR3. The D gene is left open where the match is weak. Size values are once, few and many counts, or a class for expanded clones, and some rows have none.

j_gene | v_gene | d_gene | abundance | CDR3nt | CDR3aa
TRBJ2-1 | TRBV27 | TRBD1 | medium-sized | TGTGCCAGCAGTTTATCCCACGGACAGGTCAATGAGCAGTTCTTC | CASSLSHGQVNEQFF
TRBJ1-1 | TRBV5-4 | . | . | TGTGCCAGCAGCCCCGTTCCGAACACTGAAGCTTTCTTT | CASSPVPNTEAFF
TRBJ2-5 | TRBV6-2/TRBV6-3 | . | . | TGTGCCAGCAGTCACAGACAAAGAGAGACCCAGTACTTC | CASSHRQRETQYF
TRBJ2-3 | TRBV12-3/TRBV12-4 | . | few | TGTGCCAGCAGTTTAAGGGCGGGGCCCACAGATACGCAGTATTTT | CASSLRAGPTDTQYF
TRBJ2-7 | TRBV14 | . | . | TGTGCCAGCAGCCAAGGGACAGCAGGCCTCTACGAGCAGTACTTC | CASSQGTAGLYEQYF
TRBJ2-1 | TRBV6-2/TRBV6-3 | . | medium-sized | TGTGCCAGCAGTTTAGGACTGGAATACAATGAGCAGTTCTTC | CASSLGLEYNEQFF
TRBJ1-5 | TRBV24-1 | . | . | TGTGCCATGCGGAGGGGGCCCCAGCATTTT | CAMRRGPQHF
TRBJ2-1 | TRBV20-1 | . | . | TGCAGTGCTAGAGTTGCAGGGCCTTACAATGAGCAGTTCTTC | CSARVAGPYNEQFF
TRBJ1-1 | TRBV29-1 | . | medium-sized | TGCAGCGTTGAACCGGCGGGGAACACTGAAGCTTTCTTT | CSVEPAGNTEAFF
TRBJ2-7 | TRBV6-5 | TRBD1 | . | TGTGCCACCAGTGACCGCCGGGACAGGGGGCTCTACGAGCAGTACTTC | CATSDRRDRGLYEQYF
TRBJ1-1 | TRBV5-4 | . | medium-sized | TGTGCCAGCACCGTTACAGGGATGAACACTGAAGCTTTCTTT | CASTVTGMNTEAFF
TRBJ2-5 | TRBV20-1 | TRBD2 | . | TGCAGTGCTAGAGATCTGGCGGGGGGGCAAGAGACCCAGTACTTC | CSARDLAGGQETQYF
TRBJ1-2 | TRBV19 | . | medium-sized | TGTGCCAGTAGTAGCGGGGACGGGTATGGCTACACCTTC | CASSSGDGYGYTF
TRBJ2-5 | TRBV20-1 | . | . | TGCAGTGCTAGAGATCCTACCGGGGAGCAGTACTTC | CSARDPTGEQYF
TRBJ2-5 | TRBV30 | TRBD2 | medium-sized | TGTGCCTGGAGTCGTGCTAGCGGACGGGAGACCCAGTACTTC | CAWSRASGRETQYF
TRBJ1-5 | TRBV18 | . | medium-sized | TGTGCCAGCTCAACGCAGGGGTTAGGACAGCCCCAGCATTTT | CASSTQGLGQPQHF
TRBJ2-5 | TRBV7-9 | . | few | TGTGCCAGCAGCCGCACCGGGACGGCTCAAGAGACCCAGTACTTC | CASSRTGTAQETQYF
TRBJ1-2 | TRBV6-5 | . | medium-sized | TGTGCCAGCAGTTACTCAACAGCCTATGGCTACACCTTC | CASSYSTAYGYTF
TRBJ2-2 | TRBV30 | . | medium-sized | TGTGCCTGGAAGGTCTCCGGACCGAACACCGGGGAGCTGTTTTTT | CAWKVSGPNTGELFF
TRBJ2-5 | TRBV6-1 | . | medium-sized | TGTGCCAGCCTCTTGGGGGCCACAGAGACCCAGTACTTC | CASLLGATETQYF
TRBJ1-5 | TRBV27 | . | few | TGTGCCAGCAGTTTAGGGCCGGGAAATCAGCCCCAGCATTTT | CASSLGPGNQPQHF
TRBJ1-2 | TRBV5-4 | . | medium-sized | TGTGCCAGCAGCTTGACCCCTAACTATGGCTACACCTTC | CASSLTPNYGYTF
TRBJ2-2 | TRBV7-2 | TRBD1 | . | TGTGCCAGCAGCTTAGTTGGGACAGGGGTCCACGAGCTGTTTTTT | CASSLVGTGVHELFF
TRBJ1-2 | TRBV6-1 | . | medium-sized | TGTGCCAGCAGTGACTTAGGACGGGGCTACACCTTC | CASSDLGRGYTF
TRBJ2-7 | TRBV4-2 | TRBD1 | . | TGTGCCAGCAGCCAAGACGGGACAGGGAACTACGAGCAGTACTTC | CASSQDGTGNYEQYF
TRBJ1-6 | TRBV7-9 | . | few | TGTGCCAGCAGCTTAGGTCGAGCCTCACCCCTCCACTTT | CASSLGRASPLHF
TRBJ2-1 | TRBV28 | . | few | TGTGCCAGCAGTAAGGACAGCAATGAGCAGTTCTTC | CASSKDSNEQFF
TRBJ1-5 | TRBV10-3 | . | . | TGTGCCATCAGTGAGTCACCCCAAAGCAATCAGCCCCAGCATTTT | CAISESPQSNQPQHF
TRBJ1-5 | TRBV10-3 | TRBD1 | . | TGTGCCATCAGTGAGCCCAGGGACAGGGAATTTCTTATTAGCAATCAGCCCCAGCATTTT | CAISEPRDREFLISNQPQHF
TRBJ1-2 | TRBV10-3 | . | medium-sized | TGTGCCATCAGGACAGACCAACTTCAAGACTACACCTTC | CAIRTDQLQDYTF
TRBJ2-7 | TRBV27 | TRBD2 | medium-sized | TGTGCCAGCAGTCCTCCGGGACTACCTAGAGAGCAGTACTTC | CASSPPGLPREQYF
TRBJ1-2 | TRBV18 | . | few | TGTGCCAGCTCACCCCCGGGGGGGCAATATGGCTACACCTTC | CASSPPGGQYGYTF
TRBJ1-1 | TRBV15 | TRBD1 | few | TGTGCCACCAGCGAGCCCGGGACAGAGAACACTGAAGCTTTCTTT | CATSEPGTENTEAFF
TRBJ2-7 | TRBV5-1 | . | few | TGCGCCAGCAGCTCAACCTACGAGCAGTACTTC | CASSSTYEQYF
TRBJ1-5 | TRBV6-1 | TRBD1 | medium-sized | TGTGCCAGCAGTGCGCTCTTGACAGGGGGCAATCAGCCCCAGCATTTT | CASSALLTGGNQPQHF
TRBJ1-1 | TRBV12-3/TRBV12-4 | TRBD1 | few | TGTGCCAGCAGACCCAGAGGGACCGGACAGGAGGAAGCTTTCTTT | CASRPRGTGQEEAFF
TRBJ1-1 | TRBV5-4 | . | . | TGTGCCAGCAGCTTTCAGGACACTGAAGCTTTCTTT | CASSFQDTEAFF
TRBJ1-2 | TRBV5-6 | . | few | TGTGCCAGCAGCTTGGCCGGGGTATCCTATGGCTACACCTTC | CASSLAGVSYGYTF
TRBJ1-6 | TRBV28 | . | . | TGTGCCACACTGGCACAGCCTAATTCACCCCTCCACTTT | CATLAQPNSPLHF
TRBJ1-6 | TRBV7-2 | . | . | TGTGCCAGCAGCCAGGGCCCAGGAGGTTCACCCCTCCACTTT | CASSQGPGGSPLHF
TRBJ2-7 | TRBV4-3 | . | . | TGCGCCAGCAGCCAAGACGGCCCTTACGAGCAGTACTTC | CASSQDGPYEQYF
TRBJ2-7 | TRBV6-5 | TRBD1 | medium-sized | TGTGCCAGCAGTCCCGGGATGGGGACAGGGTCCTACGAGCAGTACTTC | CASSPGMGTGSYEQYF
TRBJ2-7 | TRBV6-6 | . | medium-sized | TGTGCCAGCAGCAGTCCCTTCCGGGACGGAGTCTACGAGCAGTACTTC | CASSSPFRDGVYEQYF
TRBJ1-4 | TRBV14 | . | medium-sized | TGTGCCAGCAGCCACCGAAGGGGCGGTAATGAAAAACTGTTTTTT | CASSHRRGGNEKLFF
TRBJ2-7 | TRBV24-1 | TRBD1 | few | TGTGCCACCAGTGATTCGGGGGACAGGAACCCTATCCAGCAGTACTTC | CATSDSGDRNPIQQYF
TRBJ2-2 | TRBV20-1 | . | few | TGCAGTGCTAGATTGGACGGGAACACCGGGGAGCTGTTTTTT | CSARLDGNTGELFF
TRBJ2-7 | TRBV27 | TRBD2 | medium-sized | TGTGCCAGCAGTTTAGCGGGAGCACAAGGCGAGCAGTACTTC | CASSLAGAQGEQYF
TRBJ1-1 | TRBV12-5 | . | . | TGTGCTAGTGGTCCTGAGGTACAGGTGAACACTGAAGCTTTCTTT | CASGPEVQVNTEAFF
TRBJ2-7 | TRBV6-2/TRBV6-3 | TRBD2 | few | TGCGCCAGCAGGCGGGGGGCCTTGAGCTCCTACGAGCAGTACTTC | CASRRGALSSYEQYF
TRBJ1-1 | TRBV6-5 | . | medium-sized | TGTGCCAGCAGCCCACATGGGACTGAAGCTTTCTTT | CASSPHGTEAFF
TRBJ2-3 | TRBV28 | TRBD1 | few | TGTGCCAGCAGGACAGGGGGCAGCGCAGATACGCAGTATTTT | CASRTGGSADTQYF
TRBJ2-3 | TRBV6-5 | TRBD2 | once | TGTGCCAGCAGTTACGGGACTAGCGGGGGGACCACAGATACGCAGTATTTT | CASSYGTSGGTTDTQYF
TRBJ2-3 | TRBV19 | . | medium-sized | TGTGCCAGTAGTATAGATGGAACAGGGAGAGTGGATACGCAGTATTTT | CASSIDGTGRVDTQYF
TRBJ1-1 | TRBV11-1 | . | medium-sized | TGTGCCAGCAGCTTAGCGCTGGGCACTGAAGCTTTCTTT | CASSLALGTEAFF
TRBJ1-4 | TRBV5-1 | TRBD1 | . | TGCGCCAGCAGCGGAGCAAGGGACAGGGGGGAGGAAAAACTGTTTTTT | CASSGARDRGEEKLFF
TRBJ1-4 | TRBV28 | . | . | TGTGCCAGCAGTTCATCAGCTAATGAAAAACTGTTTTTT | CASSSSANEKLFF
TRBJ1-1 | TRBV24-1 | . | few | TGTGCCACCACCCAGGGTACCGGGAACACTGAAGCTTTCTTT | CATTQGTGNTEAFF
TRBJ1-2 | TRBV30 | . | medium-sized | TGTGCCTGGAGCGACAAGCGCATATATGGCTACACCTTC | CAWSDKRIYGYTF
TRBJ2-7 | TRBV6-2/TRBV6-3 | TRBD1 | medium-sized | TGTGCCAGCAGTTATTCATGGACAGGGGGCTACGAGCAGTACTTC | CASSYSWTGGYEQYF